These T cell receptor beta chains were read from a single sample in a study of type 1 and type 2 diabetes patients. TCRdb re-called the multiplex PCR reads through MiXCR, storing one row per CDR3 protein. The sample lists under 300,000 distinct CDR3 sequences; more than 45% were seen once. Sequenced sample: peripheral blood mononuclear cells (PBMCs). The receptors derive from a man younger than 35 with type 2 diabetes. Each CDR3 is given with its conserved first and last residue. A D gene is named only where the DNA matches it firmly. Some rows mark clone size as missing; the rest say once, few, many or name a class of expanded clone.

D	J	V	size	DNA	CDR3
TRBD1	TRBJ2-5	TRBV29-1	-	TGCAGCGTTCACGACAGGGGGTACCAAGAGACCCAGTACTTC	CSVHDRGYQETQYF
TRBD2	TRBJ2-2	TRBV6-6	few	TGTGCCAGCAGCAAAATAGCGGGAGGAAACACCGGGGAGCTGTTTTTT	CASSKIAGGNTGELFF
-	TRBJ2-7	TRBV6-5	-	TGTGCGGTCGGGACATTTCTCTACGAGCAGCACTTC	CAVGTFLYEQHF
-	TRBJ2-7	TRBV19	many	TGTGCCAGTAGTATGTGGTCCTACGAGCAGTACTTC	CASSMWSYEQYF
-	TRBJ1-2	TRBV5-1	-	TGCGCCAGCAGCCTGACGACGGGTGTCTCCAATGGCTACGCCTTC	CASSLTTGVSNGYAF
-	TRBJ1-1	TRBV7-2	-	TGTGCCAGCAGCGCCGGGACCGAAAACACTGAAGCTTTCTTT	CASSAGTENTEAFF
TRBD1	TRBJ2-7	TRBV7-6	-	TGTGCCAGCAGCACCGGGACAGTCGGCAACGAGCAGTACTTC	CASSTGTVGNEQYF
-	TRBJ2-5	TRBV25-1	few	TGTGCCAGCAGTGAACTTCGGGATGCAGAGACCCAGTACTTC	CASSELRDAETQYF
-	TRBJ1-1	TRBV7-9	-	TGTGCCAGCAGCCAAGATATGGCGGGACCTAACACTGAAGCTTTCTTT	CASSQDMAGPNTEAFF
-	TRBJ2-1	TRBV10-1	-	TGCGCCAGCAGTGAGTCGAATCCGGGGACCTACAATGAGCAGTTCTTC	CASSESNPGTYNEQFF
TRBD2	TRBJ2-5	TRBV3-1	-	TGTGCCAGCAGCCAGTTCGTCGGGGGAGGGGCGGAGACCCAGTACTTC	CASSQFVGGGAETQYF
-	TRBJ2-5	TRBV20-1	-	TGCAGTGCTAGGCGGACGGTAATAAACCAAGAGACCCAGTACTTC	CSARRTVINQETQYF